These T cell receptor beta chains were read from a single sample in a study of Graves' ophthalmopathy and Graves' hyperthyroidism. TCRdb used MiXCR to reprocess the multiplex PCR reads, holding one entry per CDR3 protein. This table has 200,000 to 300,000 distinct CDR3 sequences, around 42% appearing once. The specimen sequenced was peripheral blood. The receptors derive from an adult man with Graves' ophthalmopathy. CDR3s include the opening cysteine and the closing phenylalanine or tryptophan. Fields, in order: clone size, J gene, V gene, CDR3 length, D gene, CDR3 DNA, CDR3 protein. D genes are given only for firm matches. The size field is filled for only some rows; it gives once, few, many or a size class.

NA | TRBJ2-5 | TRBV5-4 | 13 | NA | TGTGCCAGCTCCCGAGGGGGTCAAGAGACCCAGTACTTC | CASSRGGQETQYF
NA | TRBJ2-7 | TRBV5-1 | 16 | NA | TGCGCCAGCAGCTTGGTAGCAGGGAAGGCCCCAGACGAGCAGTACTTC | CASSLVAGKAPDEQYF
NA | TRBJ2-7 | TRBV19 | 14 | NA | TGTGCCAGTAGTATGCGGTACCCTTCCTACGAGCAGTACTTC | CASSMRYPSYEQYF
few | TRBJ1-6 | TRBV7-9 | 18 | NA | TGTGCCAGCAGCTTAGCGGTACCCGGGGAGCGTAAAGGTTCACCCCTCCACTTT | CASSLAVPGERKGSPLHF
NA | TRBJ1-3 | TRBV5-1 | 15 | NA | TGCGCCAGCAGCTTGCTCGGGTACTCTGGAAGCACCATATATTTT | CASSLLGYSGSTIYF
NA | TRBJ2-3 | TRBV7-3 | 13 | NA | TGTGCCAGCAGCTCAGGGTCGACAGATACGCAGTATTTT | CASSSGSTDTQYF
few | TRBJ2-7 | TRBV2 | 15 | TRBD1 | TGTGCCAGCAGTGAGCCCCACAGGGGTCGCTACGAGCAGTACTTC | CASSEPHRGRYEQYF
NA | TRBJ1-5 | TRBV9 | 12 | NA | TGTGCCAGCAGTTCCCCCCTTCAGCCCCAGCATTTT | CASSSPLQPQHF
once | TRBJ2-2 | TRBV10-3 | 16 | NA | TGTGCCAGCAGTGAAGCGGCGGGGCGGAACACCGGGGAGCTGTTTTTT | CASSEAAGRNTGELFF
NA | TRBJ2-2 | TRBV5-1 | 18 | NA | TGCGCCAGCAGCTTGTCGGGGATGAGGAGCGGGTTAGCCGGGGAGCTGTTTTTT | CASSLSGMRSGLAGELFF
few | TRBJ2-7 | TRBV7-9 | 13 | NA | TGTGCCAGCAGCTCCCCCCTAAGCTACGAGCAGTACTTC | CASSSPLSYEQYF
NA | TRBJ2-3 | TRBV7-3 | 16 | NA | TGTGCCAGCAGCTTGACGGGGGCAATGGGAGGAGATACGCAGTATTTT | CASSLTGAMGGDTQYF
NA | TRBJ1-4 | TRBV2 | 15 | TRBD1 | TGTGCCAGCAGCTTGAGGGGGCCTGGTAATGAAAAACTGTTTTTT | CASSLRGPGNEKLFF
NA | TRBJ2-7 | TRBV29-1 | 15 | TRBD2 | TGCAGCGTTGAAGGGGGTTCTCGGGGGGCCTACGAGCAGTACTTC | CSVEGGSRGAYEQYF
NA | TRBJ2-7 | TRBV5-1 | 15 | TRBD2 | TGCGCCAGCAGCGCAAAGTGGCGGGAGAGTTACGAGCAGTACTTC | CASSAKWRESYEQYF
many | TRBJ1-1 | TRBV7-3 | 13 | NA | TGTGCCAGCAGCCCCGGACCGAACACTGAAGCTTTCTTT | CASSPGPNTEAFF
NA | TRBJ2-2 | TRBV7-2 | 14 | NA | TGTGCCAGCAGCTTTATGACAGTACTCGGGGAGCTGTTTTTT | CASSFMTVLGELFF
NA | TRBJ2-7 | TRBV9 | 15 | NA | TGCGCCAGCAGCGTAGGGGGCGGGGGCGCCTACGAGCAGCACTTC | CASSVGGGGAYEQHF
few | TRBJ2-5 | TRBV7-9 | 15 | TRBD2 | TGTGCCAGCAGCTCCAGAGGACTAGCGGGGATCACCCAGTACTTC | CASSSRGLAGITQYF
NA | TRBJ1-6 | TRBV7-2 | 13 | NA | TGTGCCAGCAGCGTTGGGGTAGGATCACCCCTCCACTTT | CASSVGVGSPLHF
NA | TRBJ1-1 | TRBV5-8 | 14 | NA | TGTGCCAGCAGCTTGGGAGGGGACCTTGACGAAGCTTTCTTT | CASSLGGDLDEAFF
NA | TRBJ1-1 | TRBV6-1 | 14 | TRBD1 | TGTGCCAGCAGTGCAGGGGGGGGGCGGACTGAAGCTTTCTTT | CASSAGGGRTEAFF
few | TRBJ2-5 | TRBV12-3/TRBV12-4 | 15 | TRBD1 | TGTGCCAGCAGTACTCGGGACAGGGCTCGGGAGACCCAGTACTTC | CASSTRDRARETQYF
many | TRBJ1-1 | TRBV2 | 15 | TRBD1 | TGTGCCAGCAGTTCTCCGGGACAGGCGGACACTGAAGCTTTCTTT | CASSSPGQADTEAFF
many | TRBJ1-5 | TRBV12-3/TRBV12-4 | 14 | TRBD1 | TGTGCCAGCAGTCTTTGGACAGGGGATCAGCCCCAGCATTTT | CASSLWTGDQPQHF
NA | TRBJ2-2 | TRBV18 | 14 | NA | TGTGCCAGCTCACCAAGCCCTGCCACCGGGGAGCTGTTTTTT | CASSPSPATGELFF
once | TRBJ2-7 | TRBV10-3 | 14 | TRBD1 | TGTGCCAGCAGCGAGTCCAGGGGGACCGACGAGCAGTACTTC | CASSESRGTDEQYF
few | TRBJ2-7 | TRBV6-6 | 14 | TRBD1 | TGTGCCATTTCACCGGGACAGACCATTTACAAGCAGTACTTC | CAISPGQTIYKQYF
NA | TRBJ1-2 | TRBV10-3 | 16 | NA | TGTGCCAGCACTCCCTCGGTCGTATGGGGCGACTATGGCTACACCTTC | CASTPSVVWGDYGYTF
NA | TRBJ2-2 | TRBV24-1 | 13 | NA | TGTGCCACCAGTGATGAGAGCACCGGGGAGCTGTTTTTT | CATSDESTGELFF
NA | TRBJ1-1 | TRBV10-3 | 14 | NA | TGTGCCAGCAGCCGCGGCAATAGGGACACTGAAGCTTTCTTT | CASSRGNRDTEAFF
NA | TRBJ1-2 | TRBV3-1 | 13 | NA | TGTGCCAGCAGCCCTTCGGCAGGGTATGGCTACACCTTC | CASSPSAGYGYTF
few | TRBJ2-7 | TRBV20-1 | 14 | TRBD1 | TGCAGTGCTAGACCTCTGACAGGGTCCTACGAGCAGTACTTC | CSARPLTGSYEQYF
NA | TRBJ1-2 | TRBV2 | 11 | NA | TGTGCCAGCAGCCTAAGGTGGCAGGGGATCTTC | CASSLRWQGIF
NA | TRBJ2-2 | TRBV5-1 | 14 | NA | TGCGCCAGCAGCGTAACCGGGGCCCCGCCGGAGCTGTTTTTT | CASSVTGAPPELFF
NA | TRBJ1-5 | TRBV20-1 | 14 | NA | TGCAGTGCTAGAGATCGGGGTAGCAATCAGCCCCAGCATTTT | CSARDRGSNQPQHF
few | TRBJ2-6 | TRBV7-9 | 15 | NA | TGTGCCAGGCCCTCGGACGGCCCTGGGGCCAACGTCCTGACTTTC | CARPSDGPGANVLTF
many | TRBJ2-7 | TRBV10-2 | 14 | TRBD2 | TGCGCCAGCAGCGCCGGGACTAGCGTCAACGAGCAGTACTTC | CASSAGTSVNEQYF
NA | TRBJ1-1 | TRBV20-1 | 12 | NA | TGCAGTGCGCCAGGGTGGAAAACTGAAGCTTTCTTT | CSAPGWKTEAFF
many | TRBJ1-5 | TRBV29-1 | 14 | TRBD1 | TGCAGCGCATCACAGGGGAATAGCAATCAGCCCCAGCATTTT | CSASQGNSNQPQHF